This entry is about one TCR beta chain. As yet, its antigen is unknown. The data are from a study of post-analysis software for immune sequencing data. Study-wide findings and caveats: Comparison of patients with controls showed five TRBV segments more frequent in patients, TRBV5-6, TRBV5-1 and TRBV20-1 among them. Compared with controls, patients showed significantly lower normalized Chao1 diversity.

The authors incorporated unique molecular identifiers into the TCR beta cDNA libraries. Via MiXCR, TCRdb re-called the PCR reads, giving one row per CDR3 protein. Of 820,000 or so distinct CDR3 sequences listed, about 57% were seen once; the top ten hold roughly 4.4%. Germline lookup yields CDR1 SEHNR and CDR2 FQNEAQ (reference sequence). CDR3 size: 15 residues. V dropped 5 bases and J dropped 4 bases, with 15 bases sitting between them. What was sequenced was blood. The chain links TRBV7-9 to TRBJ2-1, with TRBD2 as a possible D gene (5 bases). The clonotype comes from a girl aged 5-17 years with multiple sclerosis. CDR3 in amino acids: CASSRRVGSYNEQFF. CDR3 in DNA: TGTGCCAGCAGCCGCCGGGTGGGGAGTTACAATGAGCAGTTCTTC.